This is a list of T cell receptor beta chains from one sample in a study of lung T cells in sarcoidosis with Löfgren's syndrome. TCRdb processed the reads anew with MiXCR; each CDR3 protein has one entry. Among fewer than 80,000 distinct CDR3 sequences listed, around 20% were seen once. Specimen: CD4+ T cells from PBMCs. These TCRs come from a human donor with sarcoidosis (Löfgren's syndrome or another form), or a control subject (not recorded which). The CDR3 runs from the conserved cysteine through the conserved F or W. The order of the fields is J gene, clone size, V gene, CDR3 protein. Size values are once, few and many counts, or a class for expanded clones, and some rows have none.

>TRBJ1-1|-|TRBV18
CASSQDRKNTEAIF
>TRBJ1-1|-|TRBV20-1
CSARLGRSNTEAFF
>TRBJ2-7|few|TRBV7-2
CASSLAGSGEYYEQYF
>TRBJ2-1|many|TRBV7-9
CASSLLAGGYNEQFF
>TRBJ1-1|few|TRBV29-1
CSVKGTEAFF
>TRBJ1-2|-|TRBV19
CASREQGANYGYTF
>TRBJ2-1|many|TRBV6-1
CASRRVHEQFF
>TRBJ2-7|few|TRBV11-2
CASSFDLVSSSYEQYF
>TRBJ2-7|many|TRBV27
CASSLSGTGVGKQYF
>TRBJ1-5|many|TRBV7-2
CASSTGRNQPQHF
>TRBJ1-2|few|TRBV29-1
CSVGQEYGYTF
>TRBJ2-3|many|TRBV27
CASSRWTATSTDTQYF
>TRBJ2-3|many|TRBV20-1
CSATPRAPGRDTQYF
>TRBJ2-5|-|TRBV4-1
CASSQAGDYQGTQYF
>TRBJ1-3|many|TRBV28
CASTRDAFPSGNTIYF
>TRBJ2-7|-|TRBV28
CASGSFDQLPYEQYF
>TRBJ2-2|many|TRBV6-1
CASRLAGVNTGELFF
>TRBJ2-2|many|TRBV7-2
CASSLVASGIRTGELFF
>TRBJ1-1|-|TRBV28
CASRSQGPSTEAFF
>TRBJ2-4|many|TRBV4-1
CASSQPRAKNIQYF
>TRBJ2-3|few|TRBV4-1
CASSQRPKPTTDTQYF
>TRBJ2-3|few|TRBV19
CASRYLGSTDTQYF
>TRBJ2-1|many|TRBV6-1
CASSDGQVTYNEQFF
>TRBJ1-3|few|TRBV6-1
CASSMRAVEGNTIYF
>TRBJ1-4|-|TRBV12-3/TRBV12-4
CASLRGHPGTLNEKLFF
>TRBJ1-2|many|TRBV7-9
CASSLASAGQWGSYTF
>TRBJ1-1|many|TRBV12-3/TRBV12-4
CASSRTADGARAFF
>TRBJ2-1|many|TRBV20-1
CSAEREARYNEQFF
>TRBJ2-3|-|TRBV5-1
CASSSSYTDTQYF
>TRBJ1-5|many|TRBV6-1
CASRTGMGNQPQHF
>TRBJ2-7|-|TRBV19
CASSIEVVRGRYEQYF
>TRBJ2-5|many|TRBV28
CASSFRGWGDQETQYF
>TRBJ1-5|many|TRBV28
CASSSLPTNQPQHF
>TRBJ2-1|-|TRBV9
CASSVSPEGRSEQFF
>TRBJ2-3|many|TRBV6-2/TRBV6-3
CASSSGLARSTDTQYF
>TRBJ2-3|many|TRBV7-2
CASSPRAGASTDTQYF
>TRBJ2-7|many|TRBV28
CATRNPGQRTYEQYF
>TRBJ2-1|-|TRBV18
CASSPRGPGGTHEQFF
>TRBJ2-3|few|TRBV5-4
CASSFGPYTQYF
>TRBJ1-2|-|TRBV10-3
CASSGTGLDGYTF
>TRBJ2-6|many|TRBV7-6
CASSPTGTGANVLTF